The table lists the clone carrying this T cell receptor beta chain with a count of one. The CDR3 runs to 12 residues. V was trimmed by 6 bases and J by 3 bases, leaving 7 bases between them. Germline CDR1 MRHNA, CDR2 SNTAGT. Urothelial carcinoma, locally advanced or metastatic, affected the patients. The entry originates in a study of PD-L1 blockade in urothelial cancer. TCRdb's table, derived via immunoSEQ multiplex PCR, lists solely in-frame clones and lacks some. The data hold about 43,000 clones, with approximately 90% observed a single time. The chain joins TRBV6-4 to TRBJ2-3, with D possibly matching TRBD2 (5 bases). The clonotype comes from a man older than 75 with urothelial cancer. This specimen was PBMCs, taken around atezolizumab (anti-PD-L1) treatment. The CDR3 sequence is CASSRLTDTQYF. CDR3 in DNA: TGTGCCAGCAGCAGACTAACAGATACGCAGTATTTT.